The 29 T cell receptor beta chains listed next were all sequenced from one sample in a study of T cell responses to AZD1222 COVID-19 vaccine. Sequenced by immunoSEQ multiplex PCR; TCRdb stores in-frame clones only, minus some. The table records about 150,000 clones, about 93% of them present only once. The source material was peripheral blood, sampled on day 0 of AZD1222 vaccination. These TCRs come from an adult in good health.

The V gene is TRBV19, the J gene TRBJ1-1; no clear D gene. The length of the CDR3 is 14 residues. V was cut by 8 bases and J by 4 bases, with 17 bases left in between. CDR1 and CDR2 from the germline V gene are LNHDA and SQIVND (reference sequence). CDR3 bases: TGTGCCAGTTCGAAAGACGCGGTTCTCACTGAAGCTTTCTTT. Translated: CASSKDAVLTEAFF. Drawing the rest from reference TRBV19 and TRBJ1-1, the complete variable domain is DGGITQSPKYLFRKEGQNVTLSCEQNLNHDAMYWYRQDPGQGLRLIYYSQIVNDFQKGDIAEGYSVSREKKESFPLTVTSAQKNPTAFYLCASSKDAVLTEAFFGQGTRLTVV.

The chain couples TRBV12-2 to TRBJ1-5. TRBV12-2 is a documented pseudogene. This CDR3 is 15 amino acids long. The CDR3 DNA sequence: TGTGCAAGTCGCTTAGGAGTCTGGCGCAATCAGCCCCAGCATTTT. Residues: CASRLGVWRNQPQHF.

The sample holds a few counts of this clone. This CDR3 is CASSDPRGRGSGNTIYF. Here the CDR3 DNA reads TGTGCCAGCAGCGACCCAAGGGGCAGGGGCTCTGGAAACACCATATATTTT. The chain couples TRBV7-6 to TRBJ1-3; possibly TRBD1 for D (6 bases). Deletions cut 5 bases from V and 0 bases from J, with 17 bases between. The CDR3 is 17 amino acids. Germline V CDR1 and CDR2: SGHVS, FNYEAQ.

The chain has TRBV2 and TRBJ1-1; the match to TRBD1 covers 7 bases. V lost 10 bases to trimming and J lost 3 bases; unmatched junction nucleotides: 8. The length of the CDR3 is 13 residues. Germline V gene data show CDR1 as SNHLY and CDR2 as FYNNEI. The CDR3 here is CANTGVAYTEAFF. CDR3 sequence (DNA): TGTGCCAACACAGGGGTTGCGTACACTGAAGCTTTCTTT.

This chain links TRBV19 with TRBJ1-1, with 9 bases matching TRBD1. Germline CDR1 and CDR2: LNHDA and SQIVND (reference sequence). The CDR3 length is 10 residues. Unmatched junction bases numbered 3, after V lost 9 bases and J lost 10 bases. CDR3 protein: CASPGQGAFF. The DNA for the CDR3 is TGTGCCAGCCCGGGACAGGGAGCTTTCTTT. Supplemented by reference TRBV19 and TRBJ1-1, the full variable domain reads DGGITQSPKYLFRKEGQNVTLSCEQNLNHDAMYWYRQDPGQGLRLIYYSQIVNDFQKGDIAEGYSVSREKKESFPLTVTSAQKNPTAFYLCASPGQGAFFGQGTRLTVV.

Only one count was recorded for this clone. This chain links TRBV5-1 with TRBJ2-1; D is tentatively TRBD1 or TRBD2 (6 bases each). Trimming stripped 2 bases from V and 7 bases from J, with 13 bases between. From germline, CDR1 is SGHRS and CDR2 YFSETQ. This CDR3 has 14 residues. The CDR3 is CASSFRGRVNEQFF. The DNA for the CDR3 is TGCGCCAGCAGCTTCCGGGGGCGGGTTAATGAGCAGTTCTTC.

The genes are TRBV18 and TRBJ2-7, with D perhaps matching TRBD1 (5 bases). The CDR3 loop spans 13 amino acids. CDR1 is KGHSH and CDR2 is LQKENI in the germline V gene. The V gene lost 5 bases and the J gene lost 2 bases, with 10 bases spanning the gap. The CDR3 spells CASSFDSAYEQYF. The CDR3, as DNA: TGTGCCAGCTCATTCGACAGTGCCTACGAGCAGTACTTC.

The rearrangement uses TRBV2 and TRBJ1-2; D perhaps matches TRBD1 (6 bases). V was trimmed by 6 bases and J by 2 bases, leaving 13 bases between them. CDR1 is SNHLY and CDR2 is FYNNEI in the germline V gene. This CDR3 has 14 residues. The CDR3 protein is CASRDDRQNYGYTF. For the CDR3, the DNA is TGTGCCAGCAGGGACGACAGGCAGAACTATGGCTACACCTTC.

The chain has TRBV11-2 and TRBJ1-1; possible D gene TRBD1, 5 bases. V was clipped by 5 bases and J by 4 bases, with 11 bases between them. The germline gives CDR1 SGHAT, CDR2 FQNNGV. The CDR3 is 13 amino acids. CDR3 in DNA: TGTGCCAGCAGCCTACAGGTGGGCACTGAAGCTTTCTTT. As protein: CASSLQVGTEAFF.

Written as DNA, the CDR3 is TGCGCCAGCAGGACGGAATTGAATTCACCCCTCCACTTT. This gives the protein CASRTELNSPLHF. V and J are TRBV5-1 and TRBJ1-6; no firm D call. CDR1 is SGHRS and CDR2 is YFSETQ in the germline V gene. Trimming took 5 bases from V and 7 from J, leaving 10 bases between them. This CDR3 spans 13 amino acids. Full variable domain (rest looked up from reference TRBV5-1 and TRBJ1-6): KAGVTQTPRYLIKTRGQQVTLSCSPISGHRSVSWYQQTPGQGLQFLFEYFSETQRNKGNFPGRFSGRQFSNSRSEMNVSTLELGDSALYLCASRTELNSPLHFGNGTRLTVT.

This chain uses TRBV19 with TRBJ2-3; no clear D gene. Between the trimmed V and J ends, which lost 1 base and 4 bases, there was a span of 12 bases. The length of the CDR3 is 15 residues. Germline V lookup: CDR1 LNHDA, CDR2 SQIVND (reference sequence). In nucleotides, the CDR3 is TGTGCCAGTAGTATAGCGGGCTTCGCCTCAGATACGCAGTATTTT. Residues: CASSIAGFASDTQYF.

This clone occurred once. For the CDR3, the DNA is TGTGCCAGCAAAAGACAGTTCGTAATGAACACTGAAGCTTTCTTT. It codes for CASKRQFVMNTEAFF. The gene calls are TRBV2 and TRBJ1-1; possible D gene TRBD1, 5 bases. The CDR3 has 15 amino acids. Looked up from germline, CDR1 is SNHLY and CDR2 is FYNNEI. V lost 7 bases, J lost 0 bases, and 15 bases lay in between.

This clone was detected once. V is TRBV30 and J is TRBJ2-1, with TRBD2 identical over 10 bases. V was clipped by 0 bases and J by 8 bases; unmatched bases: 13. Per germline, CDR1 GTSNPN and CDR2 SVGIG (reference sequence). The CDR3 contains 17 residues. CDR3 nucleotides: TGTGCCTGGAGTGTAAAGTCGGGGCTAGCGGGAGTTGATGAGCAGTTCTTC. Translating it yields CAWSVKSGLAGVDEQFF.

The chain couples TRBV29-1 to TRBJ2-3; no reliable D call. Germline V gives CDR1 SQVTM, CDR2 ANQGSEA. The CDR3 covers 13 residues. V was shortened by 6 bases and J by 2 bases, with 12 bases between the two germline ends. CDR3 coding DNA: TGCAGCGTCAGGAGAGGCAACACAGATACGCAGTATTTT. Protein sequence: CSVRRGNTDTQYF.

The chain employs TRBV11-2 and TRBJ2-7; 9 positions agree with TRBD1. The V gene end was trimmed by 6 bases and the J gene end by 4 bases; junction bases not matched to a gene: 13. CDR3 size: 16 residues. The germline V gene encodes CDR1 SGHAT and CDR2 FQNNGV. The CDR3 DNA sequence: TGTGCCAGCAGGCCCCTGCGCCGGGACAGGGTTTACGAGCAGTACTTC. It translates to CASRPLRRDRVYEQYF.

V and J are TRBV6-5 and TRBJ1-1; TRBD1 is a possible D gene (6 bases). CDR1 is MNHEY and CDR2 is SVGAGI in the germline V gene. Deletions cut 0 bases from V and 6 bases from J, with 8 bases between. The CDR3 covers 13 residues. The CDR3 sequence: CASSYSDRSEAFF. The CDR3 DNA is TGTGCCAGCAGTTACTCCGACAGGTCTGAAGCTTTCTTT.

J is TRBJ1-1 and V is TRBV7-9, with D perhaps matching TRBD1 (5 bases). The CDR3 runs 13 residues. Germline V gene sequence: CDR1 SEHNR, CDR2 FQNEAQ (reference sequence). V was trimmed by 4 bases and J by 2 bases, leaving 8 bases between them. CDR3: CASSSQGNTEAFF. DNA for the CDR3: TGTGCCAGCAGCTCTCAGGGAAACACTGAAGCTTTCTTT.

V usage is TRBV6-5 and J usage is TRBJ1-5; no definite D call. This CDR3 region has 15 residues. Trimming pared 0 bases from V and 0 bases from J, leaving 6 bases between. Per germline, CDR1 MNHEY and CDR2 SVGAGI. The CDR3 DNA sequence: TGTGCCAGCAGTTACTCCAGATCTAGCAATCAGCCCCAGCATTTT. Protein: CASSYSRSSNQPQHF.

V and J are TRBV7-3 and TRBJ2-7; 8 positions match TRBD2. Germline assignment: CDR1 SGHTA and CDR2 FQGTGA. V dropped 2 bases and J dropped 3; count of bases not matched to a gene: 9. The length of the CDR3 is 16 residues. CDR3 sequence: CASSLVPTSGSYEQYF. CDR3 sequence (DNA): TGTGCCAGCAGCTTAGTGCCCACTAGCGGAAGCTACGAGCAGTACTTC.

This clone was observed a single time. The chain carries TRBV27 and TRBJ1-2; 8 bases map to TRBD1. Germline trimming cut 7 bases from V and 1 base from J; bases unmatched to any gene: 8. The CDR3 has 15 residues. Germline loops: CDR1 MNHEY, CDR2 SMNVEV (reference sequence). CDR3 protein: CASTSTGGGNYGYTF. The CDR3 DNA follows: TGTGCCAGCACCTCCACAGGGGGAGGTAACTATGGCTACACCTTC.

The chain uses TRBV11-2 and TRBJ1-5; D gene ambiguous. CDR1 and CDR2 from the germline V gene are SGHAT and FQNNGV. The V and J ends lost 3 bases and 1 base respectively, with 10 bases between them. The CDR3 length is 15 residues. CDR3 sequence (DNA): TGTGCCAGCAGCTTTAACAGCGGGAGCAATCAGCCCCAGCATTTT. This gives the protein CASSFNSGSNQPQHF.

The genes are TRBV6-6 and TRBJ2-3; TRBD1 or TRBD2 may be the D gene (5 bases each). The V gene lost 2 bases and the J gene lost 4 bases, with 10 bases spanning the gap. This CDR3 has 14 residues. CDR1 and CDR2 (germline): MNHNY, SVGAGI (reference sequence). CDR3 sequence (DNA): TGTGCCAGCAGTTACGCAGGGACCCCAGATACGCAGTATTTT. Translation: CASSYAGTPDTQYF.

This clone appeared once. This chain connects TRBV7-2 to TRBJ2-7, with 7 bases fitting TRBD1. The CDR3 loop spans 16 amino acids. The V and J ends lost 5 bases and 3 bases, in that order; junction bases with no gene match: 13. Germline V gives CDR1 SGHTA, CDR2 FQGNSA. CDR3 region: CASSGRAQDRNYEQYF. The CDR3 coding sequence is TGTGCCAGCAGCGGACGGGCCCAGGACAGGAACTACGAGCAGTACTTC. The full variable domain, completed using reference TRBV7-2 and TRBJ2-7, is GAGVSQSPSNKVTEKGKDVELRCDPISGHTALYWYRQSLGQGLEFLIYFQGNSAPDKSGLPSDRFSAERTGGSVSTLTIQRTQQEDSAVYLCASSGRAQDRNYEQYFGPGTRLTVT.

This chain joins TRBV19 and TRBJ1-1; 12 positions match TRBD1. The CDR3 has 15 amino acids. CDR1 and CDR2 (germline): LNHDA, SQIVND (reference sequence). V trimming: 1 base; J trimming: 3 bases; junction bases outside the gene matches: 0. The CDR3 protein is CASSIGDRGHTEAFF. CDR3 bases: TGTGCCAGTAGTATAGGGGACAGGGGGCACACTGAAGCTTTCTTT. Filled out from reference TRBV19 and TRBJ1-1, the complete variable domain reads DGGITQSPKYLFRKEGQNVTLSCEQNLNHDAMYWYRQDPGQGLRLIYYSQIVNDFQKGDIAEGYSVSREKKESFPLTVTSAQKNPTAFYLCASSIGDRGHTEAFFGQGTRLTVV.

This clone was found once. This rearrangement joins TRBV6-5 to TRBJ2-7; 7 bases agree with TRBD2. Per germline, CDR1 MNHEY and CDR2 SVGAGI. This CDR3 contains 15 residues. V shed 5 bases and J 0 bases; nucleotides not matched to a gene: 7. CDR3: CASSHTSASSYEQYF. CDR3 nucleotides: TGTGCCAGCAGTCATACTAGCGCTTCCTCCTACGAGCAGTACTTC.

The chain has TRBV5-1 and TRBJ2-7; no firm D call. Germline-derived CDR1 and CDR2 are SGHRS and YFSETQ. Trimming stripped 0 bases from V and 2 bases from J, with 9 bases between. There are 14 residues in the CDR3. For the CDR3, the DNA is TGCGCCAGCAGCTTGGACGGAGCCCCCTACGAGCAGTACTTC. As protein: CASSLDGAPYEQYF. The whole variable domain, filled in from reference TRBV5-1 and TRBJ2-7, reads KAGVTQTPRYLIKTRGQQVTLSCSPISGHRSVSWYQQTPGQGLQFLFEYFSETQRNKGNFPGRFSGRQFSNSRSEMNVSTLELGDSALYLCASSLDGAPYEQYFGPGTRLTVT.

The CDR3, as DNA: TGTGCCAGCTCACCGTATAGGGGGATTCTCTACGAGCAGTACTTC. Protein product: CASSPYRGILYEQYF. J is TRBJ2-7 and V is TRBV18, with D perhaps TRBD1 (6 bases). Germline V lookup: CDR1 KGHSH, CDR2 LQKENI. This CDR3 has 15 residues. V was cut by 3 bases and J by 3 bases, with 15 bases left in between.

The V call is TRBV5-4, the J call TRBJ2-1; TRBD2 is a possible D gene (5 bases). This CDR3 contains 14 residues. Germline V gene sequence: CDR1 SGHNT, CDR2 YYREEE (reference sequence). Trimming cost V 4 bases and J 0 bases, with 8 bases left between them. The chain's CDR3 is CASSAGISYNEQFF. The CDR3 DNA follows: TGTGCCAGCAGCGCCGGGATCTCCTACAATGAGCAGTTCTTC.

The sample holds one count of this clone. This rearrangement joins TRBV19 to TRBJ2-7, with D possibly matching TRBD1 (6 bases). The ends were cut back, 3 bases at V and 2 bases at J, with 8 bases in the middle. Germline CDR1 LNHDA, CDR2 SQIVND (reference sequence). The CDR3 has 13 amino acids. CDR3 DNA: TGTGCCAGTAGTATTAGGGACACCTACGAGCAGTACTTC. This gives the protein CASSIRDTYEQYF.